What follows are 10 T cell receptor beta chains derived from one specimen sequenced in a study of neurological immune-mediated disorders (dated by TCRdb to between 2018 and 2021). The method behind the library was 5' RACE. The run used an Illumina HiSeq 2500. TCRdb ran its own pipeline on the public reads, namely fastp trimming at Q25 and MiXCR clone calling, and kept in-frame beta chains. When rows share a CDR3 protein, they turn into one entry using the most common DNA and genes. The sample table shows roughly 19,000 distinct CDR3 sequences, and 15% are seen once. The ten most abundant clones make up around 15% of the sample. The sequenced material came from PBMCs. These receptors all come from a female donor with HTLV-1-associated myelopathy (HAM/TSP).

This clonotype was seen repeatedly, ten times or more. The chain links TRBV20-1 to TRBJ2-4, with D maybe TRBD1 (6 bases). This CDR3 comprises 16 residues. Trimming left V 5 bases short and J 0 bases short, with 17 bases between. Per germline, CDR1 DFQATT and CDR2 SNEGSKA (reference sequence). CDR3 loop: CSAPLGHRQAKNIQYF. CDR3 bases: TGCAGTGCTCCCCTGGGACATAGACAAGCCAAAAACATTCAGTACTTC.

The rearrangement uses TRBV6-5 and TRBJ1-1; TRBD1 is a possible D gene (5 bases). This CDR3 has 16 amino acids. CDR1 and CDR2 from the germline V gene are MNHEY and SVGAGI. Trimming pared 2 bases from V and 2 bases from J, leaving 15 bases between. CDR3 protein: CASSYGSGQGNTEAFF. CDR3 nucleotide sequence: TGTGCCAGCAGTTACGGGTCGGGGCAGGGCAACACTGAAGCTTTCTTT.

This clonotype came up many times. The chain links TRBV6-5 to TRBJ1-1, with no clear D. The germline V gene encodes CDR1 MNHEY and CDR2 SVGAGI. The CDR3 consists of 14 residues. The germline V and J ends were trimmed by 6 bases and 1 base, with 12 bases remaining between them. The CDR3 sequence: CASSSRSRNTEAFF. The CDR3 region has the DNA TGTGCCAGCAGCTCCAGGTCCCGGAACACTGAAGCTTTCTTT.

This clonotype was detected ten times or more. This chain uses TRBV28 with TRBJ2-5, with a possible D match to TRBD2 (5 bases). This CDR3 is 15 amino acids long. Trimming took 6 bases from V and 5 from J, leaving 19 bases between them. In germline, CDR1 is MDHEN, CDR2 SYDVKM. The DNA of the CDR3 is TGTGCCAGCAGCTCCAACACTAGGCCTCGGGAGACCCAGTACTTC. It is translated as CASSSNTRPRETQYF.

Many counts were recorded for this clonotype. The J gene is TRBJ2-1, the V gene TRBV20-1; 13 positions agree with TRBD2. With V trimmed by 2 bases and J by 16 bases, 20 bases remained unmatched. Germline CDR1 DFQATT, CDR2 SNEGSKA (reference sequence). This CDR3 spans 17 amino acids. The CDR3: CSARRRRLAGGLYLVFF. The CDR3 coding sequence is TGCAGTGCTAGACGCAGAAGACTAGCGGGGGGCCTCTACCTAGTCTTCTTC.

Many counts were recorded for this clonotype. The J gene is TRBJ2-1, the V gene TRBV29-1, with 9 bases identical to TRBD2. The CDR3 totals 14 residues. With V trimmed by 4 bases and J by 8 bases, 9 bases remained unmatched. Germline CDR1 reads SQVTM; CDR2 reads ANQGSEA. CDR3 coding DNA: TGCAGCGTTGTGGCGGGAGGGCGGCTCGATGAGCAGTTCTTC. The encoded protein is CSVVAGGRLDEQFF.

This clonotype was found a few times. The DNA for the CDR3 is TGCGCCAGCAGCCAAGATCCAGGTGTAGCGGTCGATACGCAGTATTTT. This translates into CASSQDPGVAVDTQYF. The genes are TRBV4-3 and TRBJ2-3; D is possibly TRBD2 (6 bases). The germline V gene encodes CDR1 LGHNA and CDR2 YSLEER. Trimming cost V 0 bases and J 6 bases, with 16 bases left between them. This CDR3 has 16 residues.

J is TRBJ1-2 and V is TRBV7-9; possibly TRBD1 for D (6 bases). The CDR3 covers 14 residues. V dropped 7 bases and J dropped 4 bases, with 16 bases sitting between them. Germline CDR1 SEHNR, CDR2 FQNEAQ (reference sequence). CDR3 amino acids: CASNQITGLYGYTF. The CDR3, as DNA: TGTGCCAGCAACCAAATTACAGGGCTCTATGGCTACACCTTC.

This clonotype has at least ten counts. The chain recombines TRBV2 with TRBJ2-1, with D perhaps matching TRBD2 (7 bases). CDR1 and CDR2 (germline): SNHLY, FYNNEI. V gave up 9 bases and J gave up 8 bases, with 14 bases separating them. This CDR3 contains 12 residues. CDR3 sequence reads: CASRGGGDEQFF. The CDR3 DNA reads as TGTGCCAGTCGGGGAGGGGGGGATGAGCAGTTCTTC.

This clonotype showed up many times. The gene calls are TRBV7-3 and TRBJ1-1; D is unclear. This CDR3 spans 14 amino acids. Germline V gene sequence: CDR1 SGHTA, CDR2 FQGTGA. V was shortened by 3 bases and J by 4 bases, with 12 bases between the two germline ends. Written as DNA, the CDR3 is TGTGCCAGCAGCTTCCCCCCGGGCAGCACTGAAGCTTTCTTT. It yields the protein CASSFPPGSTEAFF. Looking up the rest from reference TRBV7-3 and TRBJ1-1 gives the full variable domain: GAGVSQTPSNKVTEKGKYVELRCDPISGHTALYWYRQSLGQGPEFLIYFQGTGAADDSGLPNDRFFAVRPEGSVSTLKIQRTERGDSAVYLCASSFPPGSTEAFFGQGTRLTVV.